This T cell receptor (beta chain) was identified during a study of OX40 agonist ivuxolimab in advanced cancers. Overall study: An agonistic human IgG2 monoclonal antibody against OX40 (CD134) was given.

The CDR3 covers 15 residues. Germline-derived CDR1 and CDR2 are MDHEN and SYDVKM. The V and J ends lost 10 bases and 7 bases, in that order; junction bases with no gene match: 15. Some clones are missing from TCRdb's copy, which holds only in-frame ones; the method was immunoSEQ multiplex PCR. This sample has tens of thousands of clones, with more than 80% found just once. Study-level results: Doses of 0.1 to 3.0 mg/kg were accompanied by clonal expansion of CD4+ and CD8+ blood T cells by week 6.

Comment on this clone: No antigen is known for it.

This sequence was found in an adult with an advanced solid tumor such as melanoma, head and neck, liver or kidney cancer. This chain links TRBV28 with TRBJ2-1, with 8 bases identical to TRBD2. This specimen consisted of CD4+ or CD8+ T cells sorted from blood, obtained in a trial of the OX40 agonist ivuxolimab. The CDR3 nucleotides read TGTGCCATCGATAGTGCCGGGACTAGAAGGAATGAGCAGTTCTTC. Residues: CAIDSAGTRRNEQFF.